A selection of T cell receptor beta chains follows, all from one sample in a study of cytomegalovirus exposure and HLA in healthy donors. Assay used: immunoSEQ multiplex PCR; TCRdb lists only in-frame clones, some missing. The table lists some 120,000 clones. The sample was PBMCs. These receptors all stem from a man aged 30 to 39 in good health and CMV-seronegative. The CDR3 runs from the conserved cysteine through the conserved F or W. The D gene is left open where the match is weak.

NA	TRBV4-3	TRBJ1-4	CASSQDLGDSTNEKLFF	TGCGCCAGCAGCCAAGATCTCGGGGACTCGACTAATGAAAAACTGTTTTTT
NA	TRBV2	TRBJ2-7	CASSFGSYEQYF	TGTGCCAGCAGTTTTGGGAGCTACGAGCAGTACTTC
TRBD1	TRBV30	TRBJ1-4	CAWGIGTGFFEEKLFF	TGTGCCTGGGGAATTGGGACAGGATTCTTCGAGGAAAAACTGTTTTTT
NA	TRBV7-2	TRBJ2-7	CASRVRGGTYEQYF	TGTGCCAGCAGAGTAAGAGGCGGGACCTACGAGCAGTACTTC
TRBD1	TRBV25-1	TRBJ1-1	CASSALPGQLNTEAFF	TGTGCCAGCAGTGCGCTTCCGGGACAGCTTAACACTGAAGCTTTCTTT
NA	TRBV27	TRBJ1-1	CASSRGNMNTEAFF	TGTGCCAGCAGTCGAGGGAACATGAACACTGAAGCTTTCTTT
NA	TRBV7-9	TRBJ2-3	CASVLTDTQYF	TGTGCCAGCGTCCTCACAGATACGCAGTATTTT
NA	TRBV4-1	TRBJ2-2	CASSPGGQNTGELFF	TGCGCCAGCAGCCCCGGCGGACAGAACACCGGGGAGCTGTTTTTT
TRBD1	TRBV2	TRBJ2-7	CASSLGQGDEQYF	TGTGCCAGCAGTTTGGGACAGGGTGACGAGCAGTACTTC
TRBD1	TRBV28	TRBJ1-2	CASSSFNDRGAEGYTF	TGTGCCAGCAGTTCCTTTAACGACAGGGGTGCAGAAGGCTACACCTTC
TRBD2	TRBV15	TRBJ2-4	CATSRDGWSGRADVIQYF	TGTGCCACCAGCAGAGATGGTTGGAGCGGGAGGGCCGATGTTATTCAGTACTTC
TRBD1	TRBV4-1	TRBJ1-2	CASSQFYRGGSGYTF	TGCGCCAGCAGCCAATTTTACAGGGGGGGATCTGGCTACACCTTC
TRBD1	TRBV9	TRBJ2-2	CASSGGQGPNTGELFF	TGTGCCAGCAGCGGTGGACAGGGGCCGAACACCGGGGAGCTGTTTTTT
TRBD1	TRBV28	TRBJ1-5	CASSRAGGNSPNQPQHF	TGTGCCAGCAGTAGGGCAGGGGGCAATTCCCCCAATCAGCCCCAGCATTTT
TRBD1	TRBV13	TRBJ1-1	CASSPRTGRAEAFF	TGTGCCAGCAGCCCGCGGACAGGGCGGGCTGAAGCTTTCTTT
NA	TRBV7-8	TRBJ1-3	CASSPPGQPISGNTIYF	TGTGCCAGCAGCCCGCCAGGACAGCCAATCTCTGGAAACACCATATATTTT
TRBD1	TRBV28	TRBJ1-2	CASSRDRGWGGYGYTF	TGTGCCAGCAGTCGGGACAGGGGATGGGGCGGCTATGGCTACACCTTC
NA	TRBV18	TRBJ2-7	CASSPLGSHEQYF	TGTGCCAGCTCCCCCCTAGGGAGCCACGAGCAGTACTTC
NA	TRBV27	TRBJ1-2	CASSQRDKMVFGYTF	TGTGCCAGCAGCCAACGGGACAAGATGGTCTTTGGCTACACCTTC
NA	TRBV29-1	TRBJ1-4	CSVARLAGEKLFF	TGCAGCGTTGCCCGGCTAGCTGGTGAAAAACTGTTTTTT
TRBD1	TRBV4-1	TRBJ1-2	CASSQAQGLGGYTF	TGCGCCAGCAGCCAGGCACAGGGGCTCGGTGGCTACACCTTC
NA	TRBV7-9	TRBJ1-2	CAGDGFGGSYGYTF	TGTGCCGGCGACGGGTTCGGGGGAAGTTATGGCTACACCTTC
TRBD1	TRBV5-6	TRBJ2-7	CASSFRGTGTSYEQYF	TGTGCCAGCAGCTTCCGCGGGACAGGAACTTCCTACGAGCAGTACTTC
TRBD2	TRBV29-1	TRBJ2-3	CSVSGTTTDTQYF	TGCAGCGTTAGCGGGACGACCACAGATACGCAGTATTTT
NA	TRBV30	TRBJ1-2	CAWSVRVQRYGYTF	TGTGCCTGGAGTGTACGGGTCCAGAGGTATGGCTACACCTTC
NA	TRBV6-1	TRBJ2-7	CASSEGAGLSYEQYF	TGTGCCAGCAGTGAAGGGGCGGGGCTCTCCTACGAGCAGTACTTC
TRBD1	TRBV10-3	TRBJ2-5	CATGQGGQETQYF	TGTGCCACCGGACAGGGGGGTCAAGAGACCCAGTACTTC
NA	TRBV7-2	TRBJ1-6	CASSLAAPNSGYNSPLHF	TGTGCCAGCAGCTTAGCCGCACCCAACTCCGGTTATAATTCACCCCTCCACTTT
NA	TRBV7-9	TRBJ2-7	CASSPRDSYSYEQYF	TGTGCCAGCAGCCCCCGGGACTCCTACTCCTACGAGCAGTACTTC
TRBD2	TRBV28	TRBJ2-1	CASRLAGGTHEQFF	TGTGCCAGCAGACTAGCGGGAGGTACGCATGAGCAGTTCTTC
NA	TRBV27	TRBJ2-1	CASSLYSGAYNEQFF	TGTGCCAGCAGTTTATATAGCGGAGCCTACAATGAGCAGTTCTTC
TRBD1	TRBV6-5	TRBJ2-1	CASSTSTGGNEQFF	TGTGCCAGCAGTACATCTACAGGGGGCAATGAGCAGTTCTTC
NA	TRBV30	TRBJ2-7	CAWSAPEDEQYF	TGTGCCTGGAGTGCCCCCGAGGACGAGCAGTACTTC
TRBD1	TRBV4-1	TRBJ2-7	CASTPTSGTGLYEQYF	TGCGCCAGCACCCCAACCAGCGGGACAGGGTTATACGAGCAGTACTTC
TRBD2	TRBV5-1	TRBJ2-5	CATRLVGGPAETQYF	TGCGCCACCAGGTTGGTGGGAGGGCCGGCAGAGACCCAGTACTTC